These 27 T cell receptor beta chains were sequenced from one sample in a study of blood T cell repertoires in COVID-19. Method: immunoSEQ multiplex PCR; TCRdb's copy keeps in-frame clones and lacks some. The sample contains about 150,000 clones, roughly 80% of which appear only once. The sequenced sample was PBMCs or T cells enriched from blood (not recorded which). These TCRs come from a man in his forties or fifties who had recovered from COVID-19.

The chain employs TRBV3-1 (or the pseudogene TRBV3-2) and TRBJ1-6; no clear D. Germline values: CDR1 LGHDT, CDR2 YNNKEL (reference sequence). The CDR3 totals 16 residues. The germline V and J ends were trimmed by 0 bases and 3 bases, with 9 bases remaining between them. CDR3: CASSQDSVFYNSPLHF. The CDR3 DNA sequence: TGTGCCAGCAGCCAAGATTCCGTTTTCTATAATTCACCCCTCCACTTT.

The chain is built from TRBV2 and TRBJ2-5, with D possibly being TRBD2 (7 bases). From germline, CDR1 is SNHLY and CDR2 FYNNEI. V lost 4 bases, J lost 3 bases, and 12 bases lay in between. The CDR3 loop spans 14 amino acids. Here the CDR3 reads CASSVAGAKETQYF. The CDR3 DNA follows: TGTGCCAGCAGTGTTGCGGGGGCCAAAGAGACCCAGTACTTC.

V is TRBV6-1 and J is TRBJ2-7; possible D gene TRBD1, 6 bases. This CDR3 comprises 17 residues. Germline CDR1 MNHNS, CDR2 SASEGT. The V end was cut by 4 bases, the J end by 4 bases, with 23 bases between. The chain's CDR3 is CASSVLSLLRTDYEQYF. The CDR3 bases are TGTGCCAGCAGTGTTCTTTCTCTGCTTAGGACAGATTACGAGCAGTACTTC.

This clone was observed a single time. The chain carries TRBV5-1 and TRBJ2-2; 8 bases line up with TRBD2. J gave up 4 bases and V 4 bases, and 12 bases lay outside the gene matches. The CDR3 runs 17 residues. Germline V gene sequence: CDR1 SGHRS, CDR2 YFSETQ. Here the CDR3 DNA reads TGCGCCAGCAGCCCCGGAACCCGGGGGGGTGGCACCGGGGAGCTGTTTTTT. Protein product: CASSPGTRGGGTGELFF.

The J gene is TRBJ1-3, the V gene TRBV19, with D unresolved. The germline V gene encodes CDR1 LNHDA and CDR2 SQIVND (reference sequence). V was pared by 4 bases and J by 2 bases, with 9 bases between. The length of the CDR3 is 14 residues. The CDR3, as DNA: TGTGCCAGTAGTAGGCTGGCGGCTGGAAACACCATATATTTT. Protein: CASSRLAAGNTIYF.

The chain combines TRBV7-9 with TRBJ1-6; TRBD1 agrees at 9 bases. CDR1 and CDR2 from the germline V gene are SEHNR and FQNEAQ (reference sequence). The CDR3 sequence is 15 residues long. The V segment lost 3 bases and the J segment 5 bases; nucleotides outside the gene matches: 2. This chain's CDR3 is CASSFRTGDNSPLHF. CDR3 in DNA: TGTGCCAGCAGCTTCCGGACAGGGGATAATTCACCCCTCCACTTT. Combining the CDR3 with reference TRBV7-9 and TRBJ1-6 gives the whole variable domain DTGVSQNPRHKITKRGQNVTFRCDPISEHNRLYWYRQTLGQGPEFLTYFQNEAQLEKSRLLSDRFSAERPKGSFSTLEIQRTEQGDSAMYLCASSFRTGDNSPLHFGNGTRLTVT.

This clone turned up a few times. The V and J genes are TRBV18 and TRBJ2-2; D is perhaps TRBD1 (6 bases). Germline V gene sequence: CDR1 KGHSH, CDR2 LQKENI. This CDR3 comprises 16 residues. V lost 4 bases and J lost 4, with 16 bases in between. Here the CDR3 reads CASSLQQGRGTGELFF. In nucleotides, the CDR3 is TGTGCCAGCTCACTACAACAGGGAAGGGGCACCGGGGAGCTGTTTTTT.

The gene calls are TRBV10-1 and TRBJ2-5; D possibly corresponds to TRBD2 (6 bases). Germline V CDR1 and CDR2: WNHNN, SYGVQD (reference sequence). V lost 6 bases and J 1 base, leaving 12 bases between the germline ends. The CDR3 consists of 14 residues. The CDR3 loop is CASSSGTLQETQYF. DNA of the CDR3: TGCGCCAGCAGCTCCGGGACTCTCCAAGAGACCCAGTACTTC.

The chain has TRBV3-1 (or the pseudogene TRBV3-2) and TRBJ1-5, with D possibly matching TRBD1 (6 bases). The CDR3 spans 14 residues. Germline CDR1 LGHDT, CDR2 YNNKEL (reference sequence). The V end lost 4 bases, the J end lost 7 bases, and 14 bases lay between the germline ends. CDR3 coding DNA: TGTGCCAGCAGCCTCCAAGGGGGAGAACAGCCCCAGCATTTT. Protein: CASSLQGGEQPQHF.

The chain carries TRBV12-3 or TRBV12-4 and TRBJ1-2; TRBD1 might be the D (6 bases). The CDR3 is made up of 13 amino acids. V dropped 7 bases and J dropped 6 bases, with 15 bases sitting between them. In nucleotides, the CDR3 is TGTGCCAGCACCAAATACAGGGTTGATGGCTACACCTTC. Amino acid sequence: CASTKYRVDGYTF.

This sequence joins TRBV9 and TRBJ2-7; 7 nucleotides line up with TRBD1. Trimming at V came to 4 bases and at J to 2 bases, leaving 12 bases not matched to a gene. In germline, CDR1 is SGDLS, CDR2 YYNGEE. This CDR3 is 16 amino acids long. CDR3: CASSPRGSRQTYEQYF. The CDR3 nucleotides are TGTGCCAGCAGCCCCAGGGGGTCGAGACAGACCTACGAGCAGTACTTC.

The V call is TRBV4-3, the J call TRBJ2-3, with 14 bases aligning to TRBD2. Germline V gene data show CDR1 as LGHNA and CDR2 as YSLEER. The CDR3 spans 18 residues. J was trimmed by 3 bases and V by 4 bases; bases with no gene match: 9. The DNA for the CDR3 is TGCGCCAGCAGCCTACAACCTAGACTAGCGGGGGGGACAGATACGCAGTATTTT. Translation gives CASSLQPRLAGGTDTQYF.

This sequence joins TRBV6-5 and TRBJ1-5; D is possibly TRBD1 (5 bases). Germline lookup yields CDR1 MNHEY and CDR2 SVGAGI. The CDR3 extends over 15 amino acids. Trimming took off 0 bases at V and 6 bases at J, with 12 bases between the two ends. This CDR3 reads CASSYSSGSAQPQHF. Written as DNA, the CDR3 is TGTGCCAGCAGTTACTCATCAGGGTCTGCTCAGCCCCAGCATTTT.

The chain employs TRBV4-3 and TRBJ1-2; TRBD1 matches 9 bases. The germline V gene has CDR1 LGHNA and CDR2 YSLEER. The length of the CDR3 is 15 residues. Trimming took 0 bases from V and 8 from J; bases not matched to a gene: 7. CDR3 in DNA: TGCGCCAGCAGCCAAGAGCGGACAGGGGTAAGCGGCTACACCTTC. This sequence encodes CASSQERTGVSGYTF.

CDR3 nucleotide sequence: TGTGCCAGCAATTCACAGGGGGCTGGCAATGAAAAACTGTTTTTT. It translates to CASNSQGAGNEKLFF. This chain joins TRBV19 and TRBJ1-4; 9 bases match TRBD1. V was pared by 9 bases and J by 5 bases, with 10 bases of the junction left unmatched. Looked up from germline, CDR1 is LNHDA and CDR2 is SQIVND (reference sequence). The CDR3 consists of 15 residues.

This sequence joins TRBV27 and TRBJ1-1, with D maybe TRBD1 (5 bases). CDR1 is MNHEY, CDR2 SMNVEV, per germline (reference sequence). Between the trimmed V and J ends, which lost 0 bases and 4 bases, there was a span of 24 bases. The CDR3 contains 19 residues. The CDR3 sequence: CASSLSTPGRVSIGTEAFF. The CDR3 nucleotides are TGTGCCAGCAGTTTATCAACCCCCGGCAGGGTTAGCATTGGCACTGAAGCTTTCTTT.

This clone appeared a few times. The chain is built from TRBV4-3 and TRBJ1-5; TRBD1 is a possible D gene (6 bases). Germline CDR1 is LGHNA and CDR2 is YSLEER. V dropped 0 bases and J dropped 5 bases, with 11 bases sitting between them. The CDR3 runs to 15 residues. The CDR3 region is CASSQEGGRDQPQHF. Written as DNA, the CDR3 is TGCGCCAGCAGCCAAGAAGGGGGGAGGGATCAGCCCCAGCATTTT.

The chain couples TRBV4-3 to TRBJ1-5; no firm D call. Germline lookup yields CDR1 LGHNA and CDR2 YSLEER. The CDR3 runs 15 residues. Trimming cost V 0 bases and J 0 bases, with 6 bases left between them. CDR3 region: CASSQDYYSNQPQHF. The DNA of the CDR3 is TGCGCCAGCAGCCAAGATTATTATAGCAATCAGCCCCAGCATTTT.

The chain uses TRBV18 and TRBJ2-3; TRBD2 matches at 7 bases. Trimming removed 1 base from V and 1 base from J; junction bases left unmatched: 2. CDR3 length: 15 amino acids. In germline, CDR1 is KGHSH, CDR2 LQKENI. Written as DNA, the CDR3 is TGTGCCAGCTCACCACGGCTAGCGGGCACAGATACGCAGTATTTT. Amino acid sequence: CASSPRLAGTDTQYF.

The chain uses TRBV4-1 and TRBJ1-4; TRBD1 matches at 7 bases. With 4 bases clipped from V and 6 bases from J, the junction kept 5 bases outside the gene matches. CDR3 length: 14 amino acids. Per the germline V gene, CDR1 is MGHRA and CDR2 is YSYEKL. The CDR3 bases are TGCGCCAGCAGCCCCGGACAGGATCATGAAAAACTGTTTTTT. Amino acid sequence: CASSPGQDHEKLFF.

The chain is built from TRBV10-1 and TRBJ2-1; 10 bases fit TRBD2. Germline-derived CDR1 and CDR2 are WNHNN and SYGVQD (reference sequence). The CDR3 has 15 amino acids. The V gene end was trimmed by 5 bases and the J gene end by 7 bases; junction bases not matched to a gene: 8. CDR3 nucleotide sequence: TGCGCCAGCAGTCCCAGCGGGGGGGCAGTGAATGAGCAGTTCTTC. Its translation is CASSPSGGAVNEQFF.

The J gene is TRBJ2-7, the V gene TRBV10-3; 9 bases match TRBD1. CDR1 is ENHRY and CDR2 is SYGVKD in the germline V gene. This CDR3 region has 16 residues. The V segment lost 4 bases and the J segment 3 bases; nucleotides outside the gene matches: 10. This chain's CDR3 is CAISGQGTGSLYEQYF. CDR3 nucleotides: TGTGCCATCAGTGGCCAAGGGACAGGGTCGCTCTACGAGCAGTACTTC.

The V call is TRBV7-8, the J call TRBJ2-5; 12 nucleotides match TRBD2. Germline trimming cut 2 bases from V and 4 bases from J; bases unmatched to any gene: 5. Germline V CDR1 and CDR2: SGHVS, FQNEAQ. CDR3 length: 16 residues. The CDR3 bases are TGTGCCAGCAGCTTACTAGCGGGGGGGCCGCGAGAGACCCAGTACTTC. Residues: CASSLLAGGPRETQYF.

The rearrangement uses TRBV11-2 and TRBJ1-5, with no clear D. With 1 base removed from V and 1 base from J, the gap between germline ends came to 11 bases. Germline values: CDR1 SGHAT, CDR2 FQNNGV. This CDR3 region has 16 residues. The CDR3 spells CASSLGQSLSNQPQHF. The CDR3 DNA is TGTGCCAGCAGCTTAGGCCAGTCCCTCAGCAATCAGCCCCAGCATTTT.

The count of this clone is one. This chain joins TRBV5-4 and TRBJ2-3; 10 positions agree with TRBD1. V was clipped by 1 base and J by 2 bases; unmatched bases: 4. The CDR3 spans 16 residues. Looked up from germline, CDR1 is SGHNT and CDR2 is YYREEE (reference sequence). Here the CDR3 DNA reads TGTGCCAGCAGCTTGCCCCGACAGGGGGCCACAGATACGCAGTATTTT. This codes for CASSLPRQGATDTQYF.

The J gene is TRBJ2-5, the V gene TRBV18; TRBD1 agrees at 9 bases. The CDR3 contains 15 residues. Germline CDR1 is KGHSH and CDR2 is LQKENI. The V segment lost 4 bases and the J segment 5 bases; nucleotides outside the gene matches: 8. This chain's CDR3 is CASSRGTGKKETQYF. The CDR3 nucleotides read TGTGCCAGCTCACGCGGGACAGGGAAGAAGGAGACCCAGTACTTC. The variable domain in full, completed from reference TRBV18 and TRBJ2-5, reads NAGVMQNPRHLVRRRGQEARLRCSPMKGHSHVYWYRQLPEEGLKFMVYLQKENIIDESGMPKERFSAEFPKEGPSILRIQQVVRGDSAAYFCASSRGTGKKETQYFGPGTRLLVL.

J is TRBJ2-2 and V is TRBV30, with 8 bases that match TRBD2. V was pared by 0 bases and J by 10 bases, with 28 bases of the junction left unmatched. This CDR3 comprises 21 residues. Germline V lookup: CDR1 GTSNPN, CDR2 SVGIG (reference sequence). CDR3 DNA sequence: TGTGCCTGGAGTGTACGGAGCGGGGGCTATTCAGGGTTAGTGTCGTACCAGGAGCTGTTTTTT. Protein product: CAWSVRSGGYSGLVSYQELFF.